These 20 T cell receptor beta chains were all obtained from the same sample, sequenced in a study of blood T cell repertoires in COVID-19. The method was immunoSEQ multiplex PCR; TCRdb's version includes in-frame clones alone and lacks a portion of them. This table has about 270,000 clones, more than 80% appearing once. The specimen was PBMCs or T cells enriched from blood (not recorded which). These receptors were taken from a woman aged 25-40 years with acute COVID-19.

The V call is TRBV2, the J call TRBJ1-2; tentative D call: TRBD1 (6 bases). With 6 bases removed from V and 2 bases from J, the gap between germline ends came to 10 bases. CDR3 length: 13 residues. Germline V gene lookup returns CDR1 SNHLY and CDR2 FYNNEI. In DNA, the CDR3 is TGTGCCAGCAGGTCAACAGGGAACTATGGCTACACCTTC. This translates into CASRSTGNYGYTF.

The V gene is TRBV6-1, the J gene TRBJ2-1, with 8 bases lining up with TRBD2. The length of the CDR3 is 14 residues. The junction had 4 bases not matched to a gene; V was cut back by 2 bases and J by 7 bases. In germline, CDR1 is MNHNS, CDR2 SASEGT. The CDR3 sequence: CASSESGSVNEQFF. CDR3 DNA sequence: TGTGCCAGCAGTGAAAGCGGGAGTGTTAATGAGCAGTTCTTC.

This chain uses TRBV6-5 with TRBJ1-2, with 9 bases matching TRBD1. The V gene's germline CDR1 is MNHEY and CDR2 SVGAGI. CDR3 length equals 13 residues. Trimming took 6 bases from V and 6 from J; bases not matched to a gene: 5. The CDR3 spells CASSPRDRDGYTF. The CDR3 nucleotides are TGTGCCAGCAGCCCCCGGGACAGGGATGGCTACACCTTC.

V is TRBV5-1 and J is TRBJ2-5, with TRBD2 matching 7 bases. CDR1 SGHRS and CDR2 YFSETQ come from the germline V gene. The CDR3 sequence is 15 residues long. The V and J ends lost 0 bases and 5 bases, in that order; junction bases with no gene match: 7. The CDR3: CASSLAGGFGETQYF. The DNA for the CDR3 is TGCGCCAGCAGCTTGGCCGGGGGGTTCGGGGAGACCCAGTACTTC.

This chain links TRBV10-3 with TRBJ2-7; maybe TRBD2 (6 bases). Germline loops: CDR1 ENHRY, CDR2 SYGVKD. The CDR3 has 14 residues. Trimming pared 9 bases from V and 0 bases from J, leaving 15 bases between. The CDR3 is CAMSTSKSSYEQYF. CDR3 nucleotides: TGTGCCATGTCAACTAGCAAGAGCTCCTACGAGCAGTACTTC.

This clone was recorded only once. The chain joins TRBV24-1 to TRBJ2-7, with 7 bases aligning to TRBD1. V was clipped by 3 bases and J by 4 bases; unmatched bases: 5. Germline assignment: CDR1 KGHDR and CDR2 SFDVKD. This CDR3 spans 14 amino acids. Written as DNA, the CDR3 is TGTGCCACCAGTGATAACAGGGGCGGGTACGAGCAGTACTTC. Its protein product is CATSDNRGGYEQYF.

This clone has a single count. J is TRBJ2-7 and V is TRBV13, with TRBD1 matching over 9 bases. CDR3 length equals 15 residues. Trimming cost V 3 bases and J 0 bases; bases outside gene matches: 3. Per the germline V gene, CDR1 is PRHDT and CDR2 is FYEKMQ (reference sequence). In DNA, the CDR3 is TGTGCCAGCAGCTTGACAGGGGGAAGCTCCTACGAGCAGTACTTC. Amino acid sequence: CASSLTGGSSYEQYF.

This chain uses TRBV4-2 with TRBJ2-1; 8 nucleotides match TRBD2. V shed 0 bases and J 5 bases; nucleotides not matched to a gene: 12. This CDR3 has 18 amino acids. The germline V gene has CDR1 LGHNA and CDR2 YNFKEQ. The CDR3 region has the DNA TGTGCCAGCAGCCAAGATTTCTTTCGGCTAGCGGGCGACAATGAGCAGTTCTTC. Its protein product is CASSQDFFRLAGDNEQFF.

The rearrangement uses TRBV6-5 and TRBJ2-2; 7 bases agree with TRBD2. This CDR3 is 15 amino acids long. The germline V gene encodes CDR1 MNHEY and CDR2 SVGAGI. With 0 bases clipped from V and 6 bases from J, the junction kept 4 bases outside the gene matches. The CDR3 loop reads CASSYSPGRAGELFF. DNA of the CDR3: TGTGCCAGCAGTTACTCCCCAGGGAGGGCCGGGGAGCTGTTTTTT.

The chain employs TRBV19 and TRBJ2-1; 9 positions match TRBD2. After removal of 3 bases from V and 6 bases from J, the junction contained 6 bases not matched to a gene. The CDR3 length is 15 residues. Looked up from germline, CDR1 is LNHDA and CDR2 is SQIVND (reference sequence). CDR3 sequence: CASSILAGYGNEQFF. CDR3 nucleotides: TGTGCCAGTAGTATCCTAGCGGGATATGGCAATGAGCAGTTCTTC.

The rearrangement uses TRBV4-1 and TRBJ1-2, with 7 bases lining up with TRBD1. The CDR3 is 13 amino acids. V lost 4 bases to trimming and J lost 3 bases; unmatched junction nucleotides: 2. Germline V gene lookup returns CDR1 MGHRA and CDR2 YSYEKL. The CDR3, as DNA: TGCGCCAGCAGCCTCGGGACAGACTATGGCTACACCTTC. Amino acid sequence: CASSLGTDYGYTF.

The V and J genes are TRBV12-5 and TRBJ2-2, with D possibly matching TRBD2 (6 bases). The CDR3 contains 18 residues. In germline, CDR1 is LGHNT, CDR2 FRNRAP. Trimming removed 3 bases at V and 0 bases at J, with 17 bases between. The DNA for the CDR3 is TGTGCTAGTGGTTTTTCTGCTTCGGGAGATACGAACACCGGGGAGCTGTTTTTT. The encoded protein is CASGFSASGDTNTGELFF.

This clone was observed a single time. The rearrangement links TRBV9 to TRBJ2-2; 11 nucleotides align to TRBD1. This CDR3 spans 17 amino acids. The V gene end was trimmed by 3 bases and the J gene end by 6 bases; junction bases not matched to a gene: 10. Germline assignment: CDR1 SGDLS and CDR2 YYNGEE. The CDR3: CASSDARDRGSPGELFF. The CDR3 DNA reads TGTGCCAGCAGCGACGCCCGGGACAGGGGGAGCCCCGGGGAGCTGTTTTTT.

This sequence joins TRBV7-9 and TRBJ1-4; TRBD1 matches 7 bases. V dropped 11 bases and J dropped 4; count of bases not matched to a gene: 7. Germline V gene sequence: CDR1 SEHNR, CDR2 FQNEAQ (reference sequence). The CDR3 is 13 amino acids. DNA for the CDR3: TGTGCCGGATCGACAGGGATTAATGAAAAACTGTTTTTT. Encoded protein: CAGSTGINEKLFF.

The V call is TRBV27, the J call TRBJ2-1; tentative D call: TRBD2 (5 bases). The V and J ends lost 8 bases and 5 bases respectively, with 13 bases between them. There are 13 residues in the CDR3. Germline loops: CDR1 MNHEY, CDR2 SMNVEV (reference sequence). The CDR3 protein is CASGLGADNEQFF. For the CDR3, the DNA is TGTGCCAGCGGACTTGGCGCAGACAATGAGCAGTTCTTC.

This chain uses TRBV10-3 with TRBJ2-7; 10 bases fit TRBD1. The germline V gene has CDR1 ENHRY and CDR2 SYGVKD. CDR3 length equals 14 residues. Trimming removed 7 bases from V and 4 bases from J; junction bases left unmatched: 7. The CDR3 spells CAITQDRGPYEQYF. As DNA, the CDR3 is TGTGCCATCACCCAAGACAGGGGGCCTTACGAGCAGTACTTC.

The table lists this clone with a count of one. The V and J genes are TRBV13 and TRBJ2-7; weak D call: TRBD2 (6 bases). This CDR3 has 15 amino acids. The V end was cut by 5 bases, the J end by 2 bases, with 16 bases between. The germline CDR1 and CDR2 sequences are PRHDT and FYEKMQ (reference sequence). The DNA for the CDR3 is TGTGCCAGCAGCCCCCGTTGGAGGGGCCCCTACGAGCAGTACTTC. Protein sequence: CASSPRWRGPYEQYF.

This rearrangement joins TRBV5-6 to TRBJ2-7; 8 nucleotides align to TRBD1. CDR3 size: 16 residues. V lost 4 bases to trimming and J lost 2 bases; unmatched junction nucleotides: 11. CDR1 and CDR2 (germline): SGHDT, YYEEEE. For the CDR3, the DNA is TGTGCCAGCAGCCAAAAACCAGGGGGCCTAACCTACGAGCAGTACTTC. Translation gives CASSQKPGGLTYEQYF.

The chain has TRBV28 and TRBJ1-3; perhaps TRBD1 as D (5 bases). The V end was cut by 6 bases, the J end by 0 bases, with 15 bases between. The CDR3 contains 16 residues. The germline CDR1 and CDR2 sequences are MDHEN and SYDVKM. CDR3 bases: TGTGCCAGCAGCCTACCGGGGGACTACTCTGGAAACACCATATATTTT. Amino acid sequence: CASSLPGDYSGNTIYF.

The CDR3 loop reads CASSLDRGSGNTIYF. The CDR3 bases are TGTGCCAGCAGTCTAGACAGGGGCTCTGGAAACACCATATATTTT. The chain couples TRBV27 to TRBJ1-3; TRBD1 agrees at 8 bases. The CDR3 loop spans 15 amino acids. V gave up 5 bases and J gave up 0 bases; unmatched junction bases: 3. Germline CDR1 and CDR2: MNHEY and SMNVEV (reference sequence).